These T cell receptor beta chains were read from a single sample in a study of T cells after yellow fever vaccination. Using its own MiXCR run on the 5' RACE reads, TCRdb lists one record per CDR3 protein. The table has approximately 510,000 distinct CDR3 sequences, 20% to 25% seen once; the top ten hold around 17%. The material was PBMCs, obtained more than 20 days after the first yellow fever vaccination. The receptors come from a man aged 18 to 30 who received the YFV17D yellow fever vaccine. The CDR3 runs from the conserved cysteine through the conserved F or W. Fields, in order: clone size, V gene, J gene, D gene, CDR3 protein, CDR3 DNA. The D gene is left open where the match is weak. Only part of the rows carry a size: once, few, many, or a class if the clone is expanded.

size: many; V: TRBV4-3; J: TRBJ2-1; D: NA; CDR3: CASSTGIRYNEQFF; DNA: TGCGCCAGCAGCACAGGAATTAGGTACAATGAGCAGTTCTTC
size: few; V: TRBV6-1; J: TRBJ2-5; D: TRBD1; CDR3: CASSAGQGVEETQYF; DNA: TGTGCCAGCAGCGCGGGACAGGGGGTCGAAGAGACCCAGTACTTC
size: NA; V: TRBV5-1; J: TRBJ1-2; D: TRBD1; CDR3: CASSATPGQNYGYTF; DNA: TGCGCCAGCAGCGCGACCCCGGGACAGAATTATGGCTACACCTTC
size: few; V: TRBV12-3/TRBV12-4; J: TRBJ2-2; D: NA; CDR3: CASSLAYRAGELFF; DNA: TGTGCCAGCAGTTTAGCTTACAGGGCCGGGGAGCTGTTTTTT
size: NA; V: TRBV12-5; J: TRBJ2-4; D: NA; CDR3: CASGRVLVGGGLSNIQYF; DNA: TGTGCTAGTGGCCGAGTGTTGGTTGGAGGAGGGCTTTCGAACATTCAGTACTTC
size: few; V: TRBV10-3; J: TRBJ2-3; D: NA; CDR3: CAISESRADTQYF; DNA: TGTGCCATCAGTGAGTCGAGGGCAGATACGCAGTATTTT
size: few; V: TRBV7-9; J: TRBJ1-4; D: NA; CDR3: CASSYEPQATNEKLFF; DNA: TGTGCCAGCAGCTACGAACCACAGGCAACTAATGAAAAACTGTTTTTT
size: NA; V: TRBV14; J: TRBJ1-5; D: NA; CDR3: CASSQDSSEPQHF; DNA: TGTGCCAGCAGCCAAGATTCATCCGAGCCCCAGCATTTT
size: few; V: TRBV12-3/TRBV12-4; J: TRBJ1-2; D: NA; CDR3: CASSPYRVQVYGYTF; DNA: TGTGCCAGCAGTCCATACAGGGTACAGGTCTATGGCTACACCTTC
size: few; V: TRBV11-3; J: TRBJ2-3; D: TRBD2; CDR3: CASSLGGGGARDTQYF; DNA: TGTGCCAGCAGCTTAGGTGGCGGGGGGGCCAGGGATACGCAGTATTTT
size: few; V: TRBV19; J: TRBJ1-1; D: TRBD1; CDR3: CASSKGGYTEAFF; DNA: TGTGCCAGTAGCAAAGGGGGCTACACTGAAGCTTTCTTT
size: NA; V: TRBV27; J: TRBJ1-5; D: NA; CDR3: CASSQQGHNQPQHF; DNA: TGTGCCAGCAGTCAGCAGGGGCACAATCAGCCCCAGCATTTT
size: few; V: TRBV4-1; J: TRBJ2-1; D: NA; CDR3: CASSQFYENEQFF; DNA: TGCGCCAGCAGCCAATTCTACGAAAATGAGCAGTTCTTC
size: NA; V: TRBV7-9; J: TRBJ2-2; D: TRBD1; CDR3: CASSSRQGTGELFF; DNA: TGTGCCAGCAGCAGCCGACAGGGAACCGGGGAGCTGTTTTTT
size: few; V: TRBV4-3; J: TRBJ1-4; D: TRBD1; CDR3: CASSQDSVRGRRTVNEKLFF; DNA: TGCGCCAGCAGCCAAGATTCGGTCAGGGGGCGAAGAACGGTTAATGAAAAACTGTTTTTT
size: NA; V: TRBV12-3/TRBV12-4; J: TRBJ2-7; D: TRBD1; CDR3: CASTGDRRDEQYF; DNA: TGTGCCAGCACCGGGGACAGGAGGGACGAGCAGTACTTC
size: NA; V: TRBV7-2; J: TRBJ1-4; D: NA; CDR3: CASSAMDEKLFF; DNA: TGTGCCAGCTCCGCCATGGATGAAAAACTGTTTTTT
size: NA; V: TRBV5-1; J: TRBJ1-2; D: NA; CDR3: CASSLGNSIYGYTF; DNA: TGCGCCAGCAGCTTAGGCAATTCTATCTATGGCTACACCTTC
size: many; V: TRBV5-1; J: TRBJ1-2; D: NA; CDR3: CASSLGTPEGGYTF; DNA: TGCGCCAGCAGCTTGGGGACCCCCGAGGGGGGCTACACCTTC
size: NA; V: TRBV6-1; J: TRBJ2-3; D: NA; CDR3: CASTTGSPTDTQYF; DNA: TGTGCCAGCACCACCGGGAGCCCCACAGATACGCAGTATTTT
size: NA; V: TRBV11-3; J: TRBJ1-4; D: NA; CDR3: CASSFYRDEKLFF; DNA: TGTGCCAGCAGCTTTTACAGGGACGAAAAACTGTTTTTT